One sample yielded the 15 T cell receptor beta chains listed below, sequenced in a study of memory CD4+ T cells and cytomegalovirus serostatus. TCRdb keeps only in-frame clones here, not all; method: immunoSEQ multiplex PCR. This table holds some 48,000 clones, around four fifths found once. Single viable CD3+CD4+CD8-CD45RO+ cells were sorted as the memory CD4+ T cells. Material: memory CD4+ T cells from blood. The receptors derive from an adult in good health and CMV-seronegative.

This clone was observed a single time. The chain uses TRBV6-1 and TRBJ1-5; the D gene is possibly TRBD1 (6 bases). This CDR3 has 13 residues. Trimming shortened V by 6 bases and J by 8 bases, and 14 bases separated the two germline ends. CDR1 is MNHNS, CDR2 SASEGT, per germline. The DNA for the CDR3 is TGTGCCAGCAGCGGACAGATAATCGAGCCCCAGCATTTT. Translating gives CASSGQIIEPQHF.

A few counts support this clone. This chain uses TRBV18 with TRBJ2-7, with 7 bases aligning to TRBD1. The length of the CDR3 is 13 residues. V dropped 6 bases and J dropped 7; count of bases not matched to a gene: 9. The V gene's germline CDR1 is KGHSH and CDR2 LQKENI. The DNA for the CDR3 is TGTGCCAGCTCGCCGGACAGGTATAATGAGCAGTACTTC. Its protein product is CASSPDRYNEQYF.

The chain joins TRBV6-1 to TRBJ2-1, with TRBD1 as a possible D gene (5 bases). The CDR3 is made up of 16 amino acids. The germline V and J ends were trimmed by 6 bases and 4 bases, with 19 bases remaining between them. The V gene's germline CDR1 is MNHNS and CDR2 SASEGT. The CDR3: CASRESGAQMYNEQFF. DNA for the CDR3: TGTGCCAGCAGGGAAAGTGGGGCCCAGATGTACAATGAGCAGTTCTTC.

V is TRBV2 and J is TRBJ2-5; a possible D gene is TRBD1 (5 bases). CDR3 size: 14 residues. Trimming removed 3 bases from V and 1 base from J, with 9 bases in between. Germline assignment: CDR1 SNHLY and CDR2 FYNNEI. In DNA, the CDR3 is TGTGCCAGCAGTGAGAATCAGGGCCAAGAGACCCAGTACTTC. Translation: CASSENQGQETQYF. Combining the CDR3 with reference TRBV2 and TRBJ2-5 gives the whole variable domain EPEVTQTPSHQVTQMGQEVILRCVPISNHLYFYWYRQILGQKVEFLVSFYNNEISEKSEIFDDQFSVERPDGSNFTLKIRSTKLEDSAMYFCASSENQGQETQYFGPGTRLLVL.

This chain joins TRBV6-1 and TRBJ2-7; D is perhaps TRBD1 (6 bases). CDR3 length equals 15 residues. Germline CDR1 MNHNS, CDR2 SASEGT. The V end was cut by 1 base, the J end by 0 bases, with 10 bases between. In nucleotides, the CDR3 is TGTGCCAGCAGTGAAGGACAGGTTCCCTCCTACGAGCAGTACTTC. Amino acid sequence: CASSEGQVPSYEQYF.

This chain's CDR3 is CASSAGTGLNYGYTF. The CDR3 DNA sequence: TGTGCCAGCAGCGCAGGGACAGGGCTTAACTATGGCTACACCTTC. V gene TRBV5-6 combines with J gene TRBJ1-2; 9 positions agree with TRBD1. V lost 4 bases to trimming and J lost 1 base; unmatched junction nucleotides: 5. Germline V lookup: CDR1 SGHDT, CDR2 YYEEEE. CDR3 length: 15 amino acids.

V is TRBV11-2 and J is TRBJ2-3; the D gene is possibly TRBD2 (5 bases). Germline V gene sequence: CDR1 SGHAT, CDR2 FQNNGV. The V end was cut by 5 bases, the J end by 0 bases, with 12 bases between. The CDR3 loop spans 15 amino acids. CDR3 region: CASSPGGRSTDTQYF. CDR3 in DNA: TGTGCCAGCAGCCCCGGAGGTCGTAGCACAGATACGCAGTATTTT.

The chain uses TRBV11-2 and TRBJ2-7; D possibly corresponds to TRBD1 (5 bases). The germline gives CDR1 SGHAT, CDR2 FQNNGV. V gave up 1 base and J gave up 0 bases, with 10 bases separating them. This CDR3 comprises 15 residues. The CDR3 nucleotides read TGTGCCAGCAGCTTAGGGCAGGGTGTCTCCTACGAGCAGTACTTC. This codes for CASSLGQGVSYEQYF.

The rearrangement links TRBV5-6 to TRBJ1-5; 8 bases agree with TRBD1. The germline CDR1 and CDR2 sequences are SGHDT and YYEEEE. CDR3 length equals 16 residues. Germline trimming cut 2 bases from V and 4 bases from J; bases unmatched to any gene: 8. CDR3 DNA sequence: TGTGCCAGCAGCTTTACAGGGGGGTCGGTTAATCAGCCCCAGCATTTT. Translation: CASSFTGGSVNQPQHF.

The chain is built from TRBV7-9 and TRBJ1-3, with 7 bases matching TRBD1. The CDR3 is made up of 14 amino acids. J gave up 1 base and V 4 bases, and 1 base lay outside the gene matches. Germline CDR1 and CDR2: SEHNR and FQNEAQ (reference sequence). The CDR3 DNA is TGTGCCAGCAGCTACAGGGGTTCTGGAAACACCATATATTTT. This translates into CASSYRGSGNTIYF. Drawing the rest from reference TRBV7-9 and TRBJ1-3, the complete variable domain is DTGVSQNPRHKITKRGQNVTFRCDPISEHNRLYWYRQTLGQGPEFLTYFQNEAQLEKSRLLSDRFSAERPKGSFSTLEIQRTEQGDSAMYLCASSYRGSGNTIYFGEGSWLTVV.

The J gene is TRBJ1-1, the V gene TRBV5-4; TRBD1 matches 9 bases. Looked up from germline, CDR1 is SGHNT and CDR2 is YYREEE (reference sequence). The CDR3 has 15 amino acids. Losses at the gene ends were 4 bases for V and 4 bases for J; bases not matched to a gene: 8. The CDR3 loop reads CASSEQGARGTEAFF. The CDR3 DNA sequence: TGTGCCAGCAGCGAACAGGGGGCGCGGGGCACTGAAGCTTTCTTT.

The chain recombines TRBV2 with TRBJ1-4; D ambiguous. The CDR3 is 11 amino acids. CDR1 and CDR2 (germline): SNHLY, FYNNEI. The V end lost 9 bases, the J end lost 11 bases, and 13 bases lay between the germline ends. The CDR3 DNA sequence: TGTGCCAGTCTGCTGGAGTTGAAACTGTTTTTT. This encodes CASLLELKLFF.

The J gene is TRBJ1-1, the V gene TRBV10-2; D might be TRBD1 (6 bases). V gave up 4 bases and J gave up 5 bases, with 14 bases separating them. Germline lookup yields CDR1 WSHSY and CDR2 SAAADI. The CDR3 contains 14 residues. This CDR3 is CASSGKGGQTEAFF. CDR3 sequence (DNA): TGCGCCAGCAGTGGGAAGGGGGGCCAGACTGAAGCTTTCTTT.

This clone was picked up one time. V is TRBV9 and J is TRBJ2-3, with 9 positions matching TRBD2. CDR1 SGDLS and CDR2 YYNGEE come from the germline V gene. V gave up 0 bases and J gave up 2 bases; unmatched junction bases: 7. This CDR3 comprises 17 residues. This CDR3 reads CASSVGRSGGLTDTQYF. CDR3 nucleotides: TGTGCCAGCAGCGTAGGGAGAAGCGGGGGGCTCACAGATACGCAGTATTTT.

This rearrangement joins TRBV29-1 to TRBJ2-3; 10 positions agree with TRBD1. The CDR3 has 13 residues. With V trimmed by 5 bases and J by 7 bases, 6 bases remained unmatched. Per germline, CDR1 SQVTM and CDR2 ANQGSEA. The CDR3 protein is CSVLGTGANTQYF. Written as DNA, the CDR3 is TGCAGCGTTCTTGGGACAGGGGCTAATACGCAGTATTTT.